The rows below give T cell receptor beta chains drawn from one sample of a study of shared clonotypes between healthy human individuals. Profiling relied on immunoSEQ multiplex PCR, and the TCRdb table lists in-frame clones only, not all of them. The table has roughly 2.6 million clones, roughly 92% seen once. Sequencing was done on a sample of naive CD4+ T cells sorted from blood. The receptors originated from a man aged 18 to 30 in good health. Both conserved end residues are part of each CDR3. D genes are given only for firm matches. Part of the rows lack a size; the others show once, few, many or a class for expanded clones.

j_gene: TRBJ2-1; abundance: .; d_gene: TRBD2; v_gene: TRBV5-4; CDR3aa: CASSYLAGGPGNEQFF; CDR3nt: TGTGCCAGCAGCTACCTAGCGGGGGGGCCTGGTAATGAGCAGTTCTTC
j_gene: TRBJ1-6; abundance: .; d_gene: TRBD1; v_gene: TRBV6-5; CDR3aa: CASSQTGVLSPLHF; CDR3nt: TGTGCCAGCAGCCAGACAGGGGTATTGTCACCCCTCCACTTT
j_gene: TRBJ1-1; abundance: .; d_gene: .; v_gene: TRBV28; CDR3aa: CASSVRRIMNTEAFF; CDR3nt: TGTGCCAGCAGTGTCAGGAGGATTATGAACACTGAAGCTTTCTTT
j_gene: TRBJ2-7; abundance: .; d_gene: .; v_gene: TRBV12-5; CDR3aa: CASGSGPRGTYEQYF; CDR3nt: TGTGCTAGTGGTTCGGGACCTCGTGGGACCTACGAGCAGTACTTC
j_gene: TRBJ1-4; abundance: .; d_gene: .; v_gene: TRBV4-3; CDR3aa: CASSQAGFSNEKLFF; CDR3nt: TGCGCCAGCAGCCAGGCGGGGTTTAGCAATGAAAAACTGTTTTTT
j_gene: TRBJ1-1; abundance: .; d_gene: .; v_gene: TRBV23-1; CDR3aa: CASSQSRPTGRAEAFF; CDR3nt: TGCGCCAGCAGTCAATCGAGGCCTACGGGGAGGGCTGAAGCTTTCTTT
j_gene: TRBJ2-7; abundance: once; d_gene: TRBD2; v_gene: TRBV6-5; CDR3aa: CASSYDPSGAYEQYF; CDR3nt: TGTGCCAGCAGTTACGACCCTAGCGGGGCCTACGAGCAGTACTTC
j_gene: TRBJ1-3; abundance: .; d_gene: .; v_gene: TRBV7-2; CDR3aa: CASSDRAGSSGNTIYF; CDR3nt: TGTGCCAGCAGTGACCGGGCAGGGAGCTCTGGAAACACCATATATTTT
j_gene: TRBJ1-2; abundance: .; d_gene: .; v_gene: TRBV30; CDR3aa: CAWSSIQGIKLQIGYTF; CDR3nt: TGTGCCTGGAGTTCCATTCAGGGTATTAAATTACAAATTGGCTACACCTTC
j_gene: TRBJ1-2; abundance: .; d_gene: .; v_gene: TRBV19; CDR3aa: CASSTPSQGRGYTF; CDR3nt: TGTGCCAGTAGTACCCCGTCTCAGGGCAGGGGCTACACCTTC
j_gene: TRBJ2-5; abundance: .; d_gene: TRBD2; v_gene: TRBV2; CDR3aa: CASITAGEKTQYF; CDR3nt: TGTGCCAGCATTACAGCGGGAGAAAAGACCCAGTACTTC
j_gene: TRBJ2-3; abundance: few; d_gene: .; v_gene: TRBV5-1; CDR3aa: CASSPDTDTQYF; CDR3nt: TGCGCCAGCAGCCCTGACACAGATACGCAGTATTTT
j_gene: TRBJ2-5; abundance: .; d_gene: TRBD1; v_gene: TRBV2; CDR3aa: CASSNRDSQETQYF; CDR3nt: TGTGCCAGCAGTAACCGGGACAGTCAGGAGACCCAGTACTTC
j_gene: TRBJ1-2; abundance: .; d_gene: .; v_gene: TRBV15; CDR3aa: CATSRGRFEGGYTF; CDR3nt: TGTGCCACCAGCAGAGGAAGGTTTGAAGGAGGCTACACCTTC
j_gene: TRBJ1-1; abundance: .; d_gene: .; v_gene: TRBV29-1; CDR3aa: CSVEDTPRNTEAFF; CDR3nt: TGCAGCGTTGAAGATACCCCCCGGAACACTGAAGCTTTCTTT
j_gene: TRBJ2-3; abundance: .; d_gene: .; v_gene: TRBV7-2; CDR3aa: CASSSLGGPTDTQYF; CDR3nt: TGTGCCAGCAGCTCCCTGGGGGGGCCCACAGATACGCAGTATTTT
j_gene: TRBJ2-2; abundance: .; d_gene: TRBD2; v_gene: TRBV6-5; CDR3aa: CASRASHSGTGELFF; CDR3nt: TGTGCCAGCAGGGCCTCCCATAGCGGGACCGGGGAGCTGTTTTTT
j_gene: TRBJ2-1; abundance: .; d_gene: .; v_gene: TRBV7-2; CDR3aa: CASSPDAGYNEQFF; CDR3nt: TGTGCCAGCAGCCCAGATGCGGGTTACAATGAGCAGTTCTTC
j_gene: TRBJ2-5; abundance: .; d_gene: .; v_gene: TRBV7-2; CDR3aa: CASSPPLPSETQYF; CDR3nt: TGTGCCAGCAGCCCTCCCCTACCATCGGAGACCCAGTACTTC
j_gene: TRBJ2-5; abundance: .; d_gene: .; v_gene: TRBV2; CDR3aa: CASSETRFPQYF; CDR3nt: TGTGCCAGCAGTGAAACTCGGTTTCCCCAGTACTTC
j_gene: TRBJ2-3; abundance: once; d_gene: .; v_gene: TRBV5-6; CDR3aa: CASTYLAFSTDTQYF; CDR3nt: TGTGCCAGCACATATTTAGCCTTCAGCACAGATACGCAGTATTTT
j_gene: TRBJ1-1; abundance: .; d_gene: TRBD1; v_gene: TRBV4-2; CDR3aa: CASSPSGTGFRSGTEAFF; CDR3nt: TGTGCCAGCAGCCCATCCGGGACAGGGTTCAGGAGCGGCACTGAAGCTTTCTTT
j_gene: TRBJ2-1; abundance: once; d_gene: TRBD2; v_gene: TRBV7-6; CDR3aa: CASSPGLAGRYNEQFF; CDR3nt: TGTGCCAGCAGCCCGGGACTAGCGGGAAGATACAATGAGCAGTTCTTC
j_gene: TRBJ1-5; abundance: .; d_gene: .; v_gene: TRBV10-3; CDR3aa: CAISRTVNQPQHF; CDR3nt: TGTGCCATCAGCAGGACAGTTAATCAGCCCCAGCATTTT
j_gene: TRBJ1-1; abundance: few; d_gene: .; v_gene: TRBV27; CDR3aa: CASSSLNLHSEAFF; CDR3nt: TGTGCCAGCAGTTCCCTCAACTTGCACTCTGAAGCTTTCTTT
j_gene: TRBJ1-2; abundance: .; d_gene: .; v_gene: TRBV6-1; CDR3aa: CASSPLGPILYGYTF; CDR3nt: TGTGCCAGCAGTCCCCTCGGGCCGATTCTCTATGGCTACACCTTC
j_gene: TRBJ1-6; abundance: .; d_gene: .; v_gene: TRBV28; CDR3aa: CASNSGSYNSPLHF; CDR3nt: TGTGCCAGCAATTCTGGCTCCTATAATTCACCCCTCCACTTT
j_gene: TRBJ2-3; abundance: .; d_gene: TRBD2; v_gene: TRBV11-2; CDR3aa: CASSLQRGLSTDTQYF; CDR3nt: TGTGCCAGCAGCTTACAGCGGGGCCTAAGCACAGATACGCAGTATTTT
j_gene: TRBJ2-1; abundance: few; d_gene: .; v_gene: TRBV30; CDR3aa: CAWWDKSYNEQFF; CDR3nt: TGTGCCTGGTGGGACAAGTCCTACAATGAGCAGTTCTTC
j_gene: TRBJ2-5; abundance: .; d_gene: TRBD1; v_gene: TRBV7-9; CDR3aa: CASSQADRAQETQYF; CDR3nt: TGTGCCAGCAGCCAGGCGGACAGGGCCCAAGAGACCCAGTACTTC
j_gene: TRBJ2-6; abundance: .; d_gene: TRBD1; v_gene: TRBV30; CDR3aa: CAWRGDREGSGANVLTF; CDR3nt: TGTGCCTGGAGAGGGGACAGGGAGGGCTCTGGGGCCAACGTCCTGACTTTC
j_gene: TRBJ2-3; abundance: .; d_gene: .; v_gene: TRBV7-2; CDR3aa: CASSLESRGATDTQYF; CDR3nt: TGTGCCAGCAGCTTAGAGTCTCGCGGGGCCACAGATACGCAGTATTTT
j_gene: TRBJ2-3; abundance: .; d_gene: .; v_gene: TRBV9; CDR3aa: CASSALVTDTQYF; CDR3nt: TGTGCCAGCAGCGCTCTAGTAACAGATACGCAGTATTTT
j_gene: TRBJ2-3; abundance: .; d_gene: .; v_gene: TRBV5-1; CDR3aa: CASSWIGELEGDTQYF; CDR3nt: TGCGCCAGCAGCTGGATAGGGGAGTTGGAAGGAGATACGCAGTATTTT
j_gene: TRBJ2-1; abundance: .; d_gene: TRBD2; v_gene: TRBV7-2; CDR3aa: CASSWTSLNEQFF; CDR3nt: TGTGCCAGCAGCTGGACTAGCCTGAATGAGCAGTTCTTC
j_gene: TRBJ1-4; abundance: .; d_gene: .; v_gene: TRBV18; CDR3aa: CASSPQGTPNEKLFF; CDR3nt: TGTGCCAGCTCACCACAGGGCACACCTAATGAAAAACTGTTTTTT
j_gene: TRBJ1-1; abundance: .; d_gene: .; v_gene: TRBV12-5; CDR3aa: CASGWLPGSANTEAFF; CDR3nt: TGTGCTAGTGGTTGGCTACCGGGGTCCGCGAACACTGAAGCTTTCTTT
j_gene: TRBJ2-7; abundance: once; d_gene: TRBD2; v_gene: TRBV5-1; CDR3aa: CASSPGGLNSYEQYF; CDR3nt: TGCGCCAGTTCCCCCGGGGGGTTGAACTCCTACGAGCAGTACTTC
j_gene: TRBJ2-3; abundance: .; d_gene: .; v_gene: TRBV19; CDR3aa: CASSGGGTDTQYF; CDR3nt: TGTGCCAGTAGTGGAGGGGGCACAGATACGCAGTATTTT
j_gene: TRBJ2-1; abundance: .; d_gene: .; v_gene: TRBV2; CDR3aa: CASSGQIIYNEQFF; CDR3nt: TGTGCCAGCAGTGGGCAGATAATTTACAATGAGCAGTTCTTC
j_gene: TRBJ1-6; abundance: once; d_gene: TRBD1; v_gene: TRBV27; CDR3aa: CASSLMTGASASNSPLHF; CDR3nt: TGTGCCAGCAGTTTGATGACAGGGGCCTCGGCTAGTAATTCACCCCTCCACTTT
j_gene: TRBJ1-4; abundance: .; d_gene: .; v_gene: TRBV30; CDR3aa: CAWGPVANEKLFF; CDR3nt: TGTGCCTGGGGCCCGGTAGCGAATGAAAAACTGTTTTTT
j_gene: TRBJ2-4; abundance: .; d_gene: .; v_gene: TRBV18; CDR3aa: CASSPTGSAKNIQYF; CDR3nt: TGTGCCAGCTCACCTACCGGGTCCGCCAAAAACATTCAGTACTTC
j_gene: TRBJ1-6; abundance: few; d_gene: .; v_gene: TRBV9; CDR3aa: CASSGDEGYSYNSPLHF; CDR3nt: TGTGCCAGCAGCGGGGACGAGGGGTACTCCTATAATTCACCCCTCCACTTT
j_gene: TRBJ1-3; abundance: .; d_gene: .; v_gene: TRBV6-5; CDR3aa: CASRQPSGNTIYF; CDR3nt: TGTGCCAGCAGACAGCCTTCTGGAAACACCATATATTTT
j_gene: TRBJ2-5; abundance: once; d_gene: .; v_gene: TRBV27; CDR3aa: CASSLSAQETQYF; CDR3nt: TGTGCCAGCAGTTTATCGGCTCAAGAGACCCAGTACTTC
j_gene: TRBJ2-3; abundance: .; d_gene: .; v_gene: TRBV15; CDR3aa: CATSRYQGTDTQYF; CDR3nt: TGTGCCACCAGCAGGTACCAGGGCACAGATACGCAGTATTTT
j_gene: TRBJ1-5; abundance: .; d_gene: .; v_gene: TRBV18; CDR3aa: CASSPQRDQPQHF; CDR3nt: TGTGCCAGCTCACCGCAAAGGGATCAGCCCCAGCATTTT
j_gene: TRBJ2-5; abundance: .; d_gene: .; v_gene: TRBV15; CDR3aa: CATRRPASETQYF; CDR3nt: TGTGCCACTCGTAGACCCGCCTCGGAGACCCAGTACTTC